The entry below describes one T cell receptor (beta chain). The data belong to a study of blood T cell repertoires in COVID-19. Study-level information: PBMCs, B-cell-depleted T cells, or T cells were the source of the cDNA or gDNA that made up the material.

Assay: immunoSEQ multiplex PCR; the TCRdb copy retains only in-frame clones and omits some. The repertoire holds approximately 470,000 clones, approximately 86% seen once, with 0.65% to 0.9% in the top ten. Sequences were obtained from PBMCs or T cells enriched from blood (not recorded which). The clonotype was recovered from a woman younger than 35 who had recovered from COVID-19.

The CDR3 nucleotides are TGTGCCACCCAACCCGGGACAGGGGGGGAGCAGCCCCAGCATTTT. Residues: CATQPGTGGEQPQHF. The chain has TRBV19 and TRBJ1-5, with 11 bases aligning to TRBD1. V lost 10 bases to trimming and J lost 7 bases; unmatched junction nucleotides: 12. The CDR3 covers 15 residues. Germline V gene lookup returns CDR1 LNHDA and CDR2 SQIVND (reference sequence).